This T cell receptor (beta chain) was obtained from a study of cytomegalovirus exposure and HLA in healthy donors. This CDR3 has 13 amino acids. The V and J ends lost 1 base and 5 bases respectively, with 9 bases between them. The V gene's germline CDR1 is SGHAT and CDR2 FQNNGV. In the PCR, 60 Vbeta and 13 Jbeta primers were used. Only in-frame clones appear in the TCRdb table, and some are missing; sequencing was by immunoSEQ multiplex PCR. Of 45,000 to 70,000 clones detected, roughly 79% appear once; the ten largest clones hold roughly 3.1%. The sequencing sample was made of PBMCs. The clonotype originates from a man between 50 and 59 years old in good health and CMV-seronegative. The rearrangement links TRBV11-2 to TRBJ2-7; maybe TRBD1 (5 bases). CDR3 DNA sequence: TGTGCCAGCAGCTTAGTACAGGCTAACGAGCAGTACTTC. This encodes CASSLVQANEQYF.